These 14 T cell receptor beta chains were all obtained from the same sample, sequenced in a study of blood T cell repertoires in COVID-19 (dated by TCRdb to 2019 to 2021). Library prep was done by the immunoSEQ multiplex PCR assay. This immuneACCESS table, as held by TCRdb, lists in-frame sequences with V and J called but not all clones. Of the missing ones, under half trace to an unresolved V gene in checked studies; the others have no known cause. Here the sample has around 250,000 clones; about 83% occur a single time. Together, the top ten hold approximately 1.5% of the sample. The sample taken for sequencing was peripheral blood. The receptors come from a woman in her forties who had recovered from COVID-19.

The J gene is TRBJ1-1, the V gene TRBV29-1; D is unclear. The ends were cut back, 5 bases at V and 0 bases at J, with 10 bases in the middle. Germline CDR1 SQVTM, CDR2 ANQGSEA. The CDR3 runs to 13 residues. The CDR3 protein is CSVQREMNTEAFF. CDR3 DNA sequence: TGCAGCGTTCAACGGGAAATGAACACTGAAGCTTTCTTT.

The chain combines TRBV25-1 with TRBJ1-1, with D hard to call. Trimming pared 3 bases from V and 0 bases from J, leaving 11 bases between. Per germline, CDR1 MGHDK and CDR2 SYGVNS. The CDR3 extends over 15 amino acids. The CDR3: CASSDKTGVNTEAFF. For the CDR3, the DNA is TGTGCCAGCAGTGACAAGACTGGAGTGAACACTGAAGCTTTCTTT.

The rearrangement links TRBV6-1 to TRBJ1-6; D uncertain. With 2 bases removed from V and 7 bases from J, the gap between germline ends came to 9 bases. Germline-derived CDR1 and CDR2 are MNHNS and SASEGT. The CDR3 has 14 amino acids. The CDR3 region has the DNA TGTGCCAGCAGTGAACGGGAGGAGAATTCACCCCTCCACTTT. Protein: CASSEREENSPLHF.

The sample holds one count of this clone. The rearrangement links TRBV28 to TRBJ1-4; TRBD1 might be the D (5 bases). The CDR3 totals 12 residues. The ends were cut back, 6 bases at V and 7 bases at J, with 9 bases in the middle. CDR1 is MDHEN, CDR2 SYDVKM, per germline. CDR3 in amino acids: CASRGTSEKLFF. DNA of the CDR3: TGTGCCAGCAGGGGGACTTCTGAAAAACTGTTTTTT. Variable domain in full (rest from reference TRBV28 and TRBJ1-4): DVKVTQSSRYLVKRTGEKVFLECVQDMDHENMFWYRQDPGLGLRLIYFSYDVKMKEKGDIPEGYSVSREKKERFSLILESASTNQTSMYLCASRGTSEKLFFGSGTQLSVL.

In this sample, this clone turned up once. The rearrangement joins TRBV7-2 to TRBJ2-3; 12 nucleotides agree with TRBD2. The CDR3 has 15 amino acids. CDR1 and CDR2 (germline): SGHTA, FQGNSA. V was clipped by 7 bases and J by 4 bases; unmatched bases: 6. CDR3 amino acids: CASTLAGGRADTQYF. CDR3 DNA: TGTGCCAGCACCCTAGCGGGGGGGCGTGCAGATACGCAGTATTTT.

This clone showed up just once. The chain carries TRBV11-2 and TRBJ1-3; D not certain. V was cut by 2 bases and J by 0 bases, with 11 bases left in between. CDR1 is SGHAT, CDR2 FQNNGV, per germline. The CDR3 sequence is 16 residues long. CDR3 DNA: TGTGCCAGCAGCTTATCTCGGGATCCCTCTGGAAACACCATATATTTT. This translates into CASSLSRDPSGNTIYF.

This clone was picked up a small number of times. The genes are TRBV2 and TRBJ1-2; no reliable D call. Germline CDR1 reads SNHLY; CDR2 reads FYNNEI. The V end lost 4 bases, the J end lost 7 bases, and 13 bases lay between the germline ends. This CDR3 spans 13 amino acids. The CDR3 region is CASSVERDRGYTF. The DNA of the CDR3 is TGTGCCAGCAGTGTAGAGCGGGATCGTGGCTACACCTTC.

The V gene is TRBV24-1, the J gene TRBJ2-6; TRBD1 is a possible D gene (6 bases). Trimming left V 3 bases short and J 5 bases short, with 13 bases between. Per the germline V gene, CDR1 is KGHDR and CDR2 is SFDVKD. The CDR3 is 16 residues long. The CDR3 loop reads CATSDTRTAWANVLTF. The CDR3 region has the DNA TGTGCCACCAGTGATACACGGACAGCCTGGGCCAACGTCCTGACTTTC.

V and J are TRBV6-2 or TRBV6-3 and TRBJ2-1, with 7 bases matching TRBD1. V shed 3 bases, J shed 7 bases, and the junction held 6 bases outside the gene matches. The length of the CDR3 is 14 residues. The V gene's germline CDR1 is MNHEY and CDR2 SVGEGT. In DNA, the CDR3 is TGTGCCAGCAGTTATACGGGGACAGAAAATGAGCAGTTCTTC. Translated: CASSYTGTENEQFF.

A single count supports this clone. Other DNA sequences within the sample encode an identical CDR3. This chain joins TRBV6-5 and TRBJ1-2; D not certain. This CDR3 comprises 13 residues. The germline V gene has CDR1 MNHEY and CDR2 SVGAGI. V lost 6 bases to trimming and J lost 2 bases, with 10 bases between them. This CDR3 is CASRLDRNYGYTF. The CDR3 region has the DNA TGTGCCAGCAGACTAGACCGGAACTATGGCTACACCTTC.

Written as DNA, the CDR3 is TGTGCCAGCAGCCTCGAGACAGGTTATGGCTACACCTTC. Residues: CASSLETGYGYTF. The chain joins TRBV28 to TRBJ1-2; D may be TRBD1 (6 bases). The CDR3 extends over 13 amino acids. V gave up 6 bases and J gave up 5 bases, with 13 bases separating them. Germline V gene lookup returns CDR1 MDHEN and CDR2 SYDVKM.

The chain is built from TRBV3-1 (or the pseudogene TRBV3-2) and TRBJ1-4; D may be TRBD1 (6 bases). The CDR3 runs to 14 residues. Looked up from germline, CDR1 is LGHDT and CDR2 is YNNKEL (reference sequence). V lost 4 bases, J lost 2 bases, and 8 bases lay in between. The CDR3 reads CASSRTDTNEKLFF. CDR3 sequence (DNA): TGTGCCAGCAGCCGGACAGACACTAATGAAAAACTGTTTTTT.

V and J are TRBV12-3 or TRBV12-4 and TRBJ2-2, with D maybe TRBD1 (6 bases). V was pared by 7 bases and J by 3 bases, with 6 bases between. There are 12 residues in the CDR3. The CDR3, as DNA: TGTGCCAGCACAGGGGACACCGGGGAGCTGTTTTTT. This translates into CASTGDTGELFF.

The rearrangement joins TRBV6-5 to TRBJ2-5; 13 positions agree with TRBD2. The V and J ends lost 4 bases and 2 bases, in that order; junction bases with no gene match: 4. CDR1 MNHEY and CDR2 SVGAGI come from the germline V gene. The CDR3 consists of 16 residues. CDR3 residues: CASSWTSGGPQETQYF. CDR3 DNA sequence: TGTGCCAGCAGTTGGACTAGCGGGGGTCCACAAGAGACCCAGTACTTC.